This passage covers 13 T cell receptor beta chains from one sample sequenced in a study of immune evolution from preneoplasia to lung adenocarcinoma. Generated by immunoSEQ multiplex PCR, the TCRdb table keeps only in-frame clones and is missing some. The sample contains approximately 3,700 clones, 70% to 90% of which appear only once. Material: FFPE minimally invasive lung adenocarcinoma tissue. The receptor source for this set is a donor at least 70 years old with lung adenocarcinoma.

The CDR3, as DNA: TGTGCCAGTAGTCTGAATAGCAATCAGCCCCAGCATTTT. Protein product: CASSLNSNQPQHF. The V call is TRBV19, the J call TRBJ1-5; D is undetermined. The CDR3 contains 13 residues. Germline CDR1 reads LNHDA; CDR2 reads SQIVND (reference sequence). V dropped 5 bases and J dropped 0 bases, with 5 bases sitting between them.

V is TRBV10-3 and J is TRBJ2-7, with TRBD1 matching 8 bases. This CDR3 region has 11 residues. V shed 10 bases and J 3 bases; nucleotides not matched to a gene: 2. From germline, CDR1 is ENHRY and CDR2 SYGVKD. As DNA, the CDR3 is TGTGCCACGGGACAGGACTACGAGCAGTACTTC. Amino acid sequence: CATGQDYEQYF.

The chain carries TRBV4-1 and TRBJ2-3; 7 positions agree with TRBD1. With 4 bases clipped from V and 2 bases from J, the junction kept 9 bases outside the gene matches. CDR1 and CDR2 from the germline V gene are MGHRA and YSYEKL. The CDR3 spans 16 residues. This CDR3 reads CASSRSGQDPTDTQYF. The CDR3 DNA reads TGCGCCAGCAGCCGGTCTGGACAGGACCCCACAGATACGCAGTATTTT.

V and J are TRBV19 and TRBJ2-3; D unresolved. The length of the CDR3 is 16 residues. Per the germline V gene, CDR1 is LNHDA and CDR2 is SQIVND (reference sequence). V was pared by 4 bases and J by 3 bases, with 17 bases between. CDR3 sequence (DNA): TGTGCCAGTAGTAACGTAGGGAATGGTGAGACAGATACGCAGTATTTT. It specifies CASSNVGNGETDTQYF.

The V gene is TRBV13, the J gene TRBJ2-2; TRBD1 aligns across 7 bases. The germline V gene has CDR1 PRHDT and CDR2 FYEKMQ (reference sequence). CDR3 length: 13 amino acids. With V trimmed by 5 bases and J by 3 bases, 0 bases remained unmatched. CDR3: CASSGTDTGELFF. In DNA, the CDR3 is TGTGCCAGCAGCGGGACAGACACCGGGGAGCTGTTTTTT.

As DNA, the CDR3 is TGCGCCAGCAGCTTAAAAGGGACTTGGAACAATCAGCCCCAGCATTTT. It codes for CASSLKGTWNNQPQHF. V usage is TRBV5-1 and J usage is TRBJ1-5, with D possibly TRBD1 on 5 matching bases. Germline V gene lookup returns CDR1 SGHRS and CDR2 YFSETQ. The CDR3 contains 16 residues. V was cut by 2 bases and J by 3 bases, with 15 bases left in between.

This clone was detected only once. The DNA of the CDR3 is TGCGCCAGCAGCTTGACACCGGGACAGGGGTCAGGGGCCTACGAGCAGTACTTC. This translates into CASSLTPGQGSGAYEQYF. The gene calls are TRBV5-1 and TRBJ2-7; 10 nucleotides align to TRBD1. CDR3 length equals 18 residues. Germline V gives CDR1 SGHRS, CDR2 YFSETQ. J was trimmed by 2 bases and V by 1 base; bases with no gene match: 12.

The chain has TRBV30 and TRBJ2-3; 11 positions agree with TRBD2. V shed 8 bases, J shed 2 bases, and the junction held 9 bases outside the gene matches. The germline CDR1 and CDR2 sequences are GTSNPN and SVGIG (reference sequence). The CDR3 is 15 amino acids. CDR3 loop: CALSGTSGVTDTQYF. In DNA form, the CDR3 reads TGTGCCCTCTCCGGGACTAGCGGAGTCACAGATACGCAGTATTTT.

The table lists this clone with a few counts. The genes are TRBV5-1 and TRBJ2-7; 9 bases map to TRBD2. CDR1 is SGHRS and CDR2 is YFSETQ in the germline V gene. The CDR3 consists of 14 residues. V trimming: 1 base; J trimming: 4 bases; junction bases outside the gene matches: 3. The CDR3 reads CASSLSTSGYEQYF. DNA for the CDR3: TGCGCCAGCAGCTTGAGTACTAGCGGGTACGAGCAGTACTTC.

In this sample, this clone turned up once. The chain combines TRBV6-5 with TRBJ2-7, with D possibly being TRBD1 or TRBD2 (5 bases each). V shed 5 bases and J shed 2 bases, with 13 bases lying between them. Germline V gene lookup returns CDR1 MNHEY and CDR2 SVGAGI. The CDR3 spans 14 residues. The CDR3, as DNA: TGTGCCAGCAGTGTCAGGGACCCGGCCTACGAGCAGTACTTC. Protein product: CASSVRDPAYEQYF.

V gene TRBV4-3 combines with J gene TRBJ1-2; the D is unclear. This CDR3 has 13 amino acids. Germline-derived CDR1 and CDR2 are LGHNA and YSLEER. Trimming stripped 0 bases from V and 1 base from J, with 3 bases between. As DNA, the CDR3 is TGCGCCAGCAGCCAAGATAGTAACTATGGCTACACCTTC. Translated, it gives CASSQDSNYGYTF.

The chain links TRBV2 to TRBJ2-2; 8 nucleotides agree with TRBD1. The CDR3 spans 17 residues. CDR1 SNHLY and CDR2 FYNNEI come from the germline V gene. V trimming: 5 bases; J trimming: 5 bases; junction bases outside the gene matches: 13. The CDR3 spells CASSPLRGDRTTGELFF. Written as DNA, the CDR3 is TGTGCCAGCAGTCCACTGAGGGGGGACAGGACTACCGGGGAGCTGTTTTTT.

This clone has just a few counts. This sequence joins TRBV5-1 and TRBJ2-7; D is possibly TRBD1 (5 bases). With 2 bases removed from V and 1 base from J, the gap between germline ends came to 7 bases. Germline V gives CDR1 SGHRS, CDR2 YFSETQ. This CDR3 comprises 13 residues. CDR3 sequence: CASSFQGSYEQYF. CDR3 sequence (DNA): TGCGCCAGCAGCTTCCAGGGATCCTACGAGCAGTACTTC.